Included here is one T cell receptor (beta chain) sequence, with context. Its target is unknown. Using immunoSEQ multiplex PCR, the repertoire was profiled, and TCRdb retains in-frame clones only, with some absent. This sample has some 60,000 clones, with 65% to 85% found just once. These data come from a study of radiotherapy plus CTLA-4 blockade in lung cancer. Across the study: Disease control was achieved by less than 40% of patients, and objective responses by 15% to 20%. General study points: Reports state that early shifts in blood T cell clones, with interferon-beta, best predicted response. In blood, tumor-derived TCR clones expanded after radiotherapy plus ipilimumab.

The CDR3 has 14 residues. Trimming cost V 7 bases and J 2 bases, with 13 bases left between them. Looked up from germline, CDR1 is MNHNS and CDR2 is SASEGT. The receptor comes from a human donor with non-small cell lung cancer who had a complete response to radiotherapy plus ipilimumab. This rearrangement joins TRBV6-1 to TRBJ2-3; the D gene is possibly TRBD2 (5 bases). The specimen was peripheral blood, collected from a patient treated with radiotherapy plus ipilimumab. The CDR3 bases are TGTGCCAGCATACCCTACCGGGACACAGATACGCAGTATTTT. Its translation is CASIPYRDTDTQYF.